The rows below give T cell receptor beta chains drawn from one sample of a study of neurological immune-mediated disorders. TCRdb ran MiXCR on the 5' RACE reads and lists one entry per CDR3 protein. The sample carries approximately 90,000 distinct CDR3 sequences, 3% to 4% recorded once. The sample comprised PBMCs. Source of these receptors: a young woman with multiple sclerosis. Each CDR3 is given with its conserved first and last residue. The D gene is left open where the match is weak. Clone size is given for some rows only: seen once, a few or many times, or a class if the clone is expanded.

J: TRBJ2-1
V: TRBV7-9
D: -
size: many
DNA: TGTGCCAGCAGCTTAGATTCAAGACAGCAGTTCTTC
CDR3: CASSLDSRQQFF

J: TRBJ2-3
V: TRBV7-9
D: -
size: many
DNA: TGTGCCAGCAGCACCGATTTCACAGATACGCAGTATTTT
CDR3: CASSTDFTDTQYF

J: TRBJ1-2
V: TRBV7-9
D: -
size: many
DNA: TGTGCCAGCAGCTTAGAAAGGAGGGGTGATGGCTACACCTTC
CDR3: CASSLERRGDGYTF

J: TRBJ2-1
V: TRBV20-1
D: -
size: many
DNA: TGCAGTCTCTGGAGCTCCTACAATGAGCAGTTCTTC
CDR3: CSLWSSYNEQFF

J: TRBJ1-5
V: TRBV7-9
D: -
size: many
DNA: TGTGCCAGCCCCCAGGACTATCAGCCCCAGCATTTT
CDR3: CASPQDYQPQHF

J: TRBJ2-5
V: TRBV5-1
D: -
size: few
DNA: TGCGCCAGCAGCTCCCATCTAGGAGAGACCCAGTACTTC
CDR3: CASSSHLGETQYF

J: TRBJ1-3
V: TRBV11-2
D: -
size: many
DNA: TGTGCCAGCAGCTTAGATCGCGTGTCACGAGGAAACACCATATATTTT
CDR3: CASSLDRVSRGNTIYF

J: TRBJ2-5
V: TRBV10-3
D: -
size: many
DNA: TGTGCCATCAGTGTTGGGGGCGAGACCCAGTACTTC
CDR3: CAISVGGETQYF

J: TRBJ1-5
V: TRBV5-6
D: -
size: many
DNA: TGTGCCAGCAGCTTGTGGGGAAAGCCCCAGCATTTT
CDR3: CASSLWGKPQHF

J: TRBJ2-2
V: TRBV5-1
D: -
size: many
DNA: TGCGCCAGCAGCTTGGGGTTGAGTACGAACACCGGGGAGCTGTTTTTT
CDR3: CASSLGLSTNTGELFF

J: TRBJ2-7
V: TRBV10-3
D: TRBD2
size: many
DNA: TGTGCCATCAGTGAACAACCGGGACTAGCGGGAGGCAACGAGCAGTACTTC
CDR3: CAISEQPGLAGGNEQYF

J: TRBJ1-1
V: TRBV5-1
D: -
size: many
DNA: TGCGCCAGCAGCGAACAGCCGAACACTGAAGCTTTCTTT
CDR3: CASSEQPNTEAFF

J: TRBJ1-1
V: TRBV5-8
D: -
size: many
DNA: TGTGCCAGCAGCTCCTACACAGAGAACACTGAAGCTTTCTTT
CDR3: CASSSYTENTEAFF

J: TRBJ2-7
V: TRBV6-1
D: -
size: many
DNA: TGTGCCAGCGACAAAGGAGGGGAGGCTAACGAGCAGTACTTC
CDR3: CASDKGGEANEQYF

J: TRBJ2-3
V: TRBV10-3
D: TRBD2
size: -
DNA: TGTGCCATCAGTGTCTGTGGACTAGCGGGAGCAGATACGCAGTATTTT
CDR3: CAISVCGLAGADTQYF

J: TRBJ1-2
V: TRBV15
D: -
size: many
DNA: TGTGCCACCAGCAGAGGCGGGGCAGTGTATGGCTACACCTTC
CDR3: CATSRGGAVYGYTF

J: TRBJ1-1
V: TRBV23-1
D: -
size: many
DNA: TGCGCCAGCACACCTTTTTGCCTTCGCAAGAGGGACACTGAAGCTTTCTTT
CDR3: CASTPFCLRKRDTEAFF

J: TRBJ2-7
V: TRBV2
D: -
size: many
DNA: TGTGCCAGCAGTGCGGACGCAGGCTCCTACGAGCAGTACTTC
CDR3: CASSADAGSYEQYF

J: TRBJ1-6
V: TRBV18
D: -
size: few
DNA: TGTGCCAGCTCACCGGCAGGCCTTTATAATTCACCCCTCCACTTT
CDR3: CASSPAGLYNSPLHF

J: TRBJ1-2
V: TRBV5-1
D: TRBD1
size: many
DNA: TGCGCCAGCAGCGACGGACAGGGCCTATATGGCTACACCTTC
CDR3: CASSDGQGLYGYTF

J: TRBJ1-2
V: TRBV12-3/TRBV12-4
D: -
size: many
DNA: TGTGCCAGCAGCTTCGACAGCCCCCCCTATGGCTACACCTTC
CDR3: CASSFDSPPYGYTF

J: TRBJ1-3
V: TRBV6-6
D: -
size: many
DNA: TGTGCCAGCAGTTACTCGATGCTCACTGGAAACACCATATATTTT
CDR3: CASSYSMLTGNTIYF

J: TRBJ2-1
V: TRBV7-3
D: -
size: many
DNA: TGTGCCAGCAGCTTATACGGCGGGGGCATCTACAATGAGCAGTTCTTC
CDR3: CASSLYGGGIYNEQFF

J: TRBJ1-6
V: TRBV5-4
D: -
size: many
DNA: TGTGCCAGCAGCAAACCCGACAGGTTCAATTCACCCCTCCACTTT
CDR3: CASSKPDRFNSPLHF

J: TRBJ2-7
V: TRBV20-1
D: TRBD1
size: many
DNA: TGCAGTGCTAAATCGGCGGGACAGGGCTACGAGCAGTACTTC
CDR3: CSAKSAGQGYEQYF

J: TRBJ2-1
V: TRBV20-1
D: -
size: many
DNA: TGCAGTGCTAGAGATGGGGGCCGTAATGAGCAGTTCTTC
CDR3: CSARDGGRNEQFF

J: TRBJ1-2
V: TRBV6-1
D: TRBD1
size: many
DNA: TGTGCCAGCAGTCGCGGGACAGGGGTGAACTATGGCTACACCTTC
CDR3: CASSRGTGVNYGYTF

J: TRBJ2-3
V: TRBV5-1
D: -
size: many
DNA: TGCGCCAGCAGCTTGGACAGGGACACAGATACGCAGTATTTT
CDR3: CASSLDRDTDTQYF

J: TRBJ1-1
V: TRBV20-1
D: -
size: many
DNA: TGCAGTGCTAGAGGATTTGATGGGAACACTGAAGCTTTCTTT
CDR3: CSARGFDGNTEAFF

J: TRBJ1-5
V: TRBV7-6
D: -
size: few
DNA: TGTGCCAGCAGCTTATTCGTCGATAGCAATCAGCCCCAGCATTTT
CDR3: CASSLFVDSNQPQHF

J: TRBJ2-1
V: TRBV3-1
D: -
size: many
DNA: TGTGCCAGCAGCGCGGAGATGGGTAATGAGCAGTTCTTC
CDR3: CASSAEMGNEQFF

J: TRBJ1-5
V: TRBV7-9
D: -
size: many
DNA: TGTGCCAGCAGCTTGACAGACAGCAATCAGCCCCAGCATTTT
CDR3: CASSLTDSNQPQHF

J: TRBJ2-7
V: TRBV5-1
D: -
size: many
DNA: TGCGCCAGCAGCTTACTGGGAATCCCGGACTACGAGCAGTACTTC
CDR3: CASSLLGIPDYEQYF

J: TRBJ2-1
V: TRBV11-2
D: TRBD2
size: many
DNA: TGTGCCAGCAGCTTAGTAGGTGGACTAGCGGGAGCTAATGAGCAGTTCTTC
CDR3: CASSLVGGLAGANEQFF

J: TRBJ2-2
V: TRBV12-3/TRBV12-4
D: -
size: many
DNA: TGTGCCAGCAGTTTTTTTCAGGGAATCGGGGAGCTGTTTTTT
CDR3: CASSFFQGIGELFF

J: TRBJ2-3
V: TRBV20-1
D: -
size: many
DNA: TGCAGTGCCGGAGGGACAGCCCGCACAGATACGCAGTATTTT
CDR3: CSAGGTARTDTQYF

J: TRBJ2-7
V: TRBV27
D: -
size: many
DNA: TGTGCCAGCAGTTGGACTCTCGAGGGTATCTACGAGCAGTACTTC
CDR3: CASSWTLEGIYEQYF

J: TRBJ2-7
V: TRBV10-3
D: -
size: many
DNA: TGTGCCATCAGAGGAGGGACCTACGAGCAGTACTTC
CDR3: CAIRGGTYEQYF

J: TRBJ2-3
V: TRBV6-5
D: TRBD2
size: many
DNA: TGTGCCAGCAGTTACGGCCTAGCGGCAGATACGCAGTATTTT
CDR3: CASSYGLAADTQYF

J: TRBJ2-1
V: TRBV29-1
D: -
size: many
DNA: TGCAGCGTTATGGGGTGGGGTGGGAATGAGCAGTTCTTC
CDR3: CSVMGWGGNEQFF

J: TRBJ1-1
V: TRBV5-1
D: -
size: many
DNA: TGCGCCAGCAGCGTCACTCCAGGGACTGAAGCTTTCTTT
CDR3: CASSVTPGTEAFF

J: TRBJ2-3
V: TRBV5-1
D: -
size: many
DNA: TGCGCCAGCAGCGAGGGGGGCACAGATACGCAGTATTTT
CDR3: CASSEGGTDTQYF

J: TRBJ2-2
V: TRBV29-1
D: TRBD2
size: few
DNA: TGCAGCGTTTCGGGAGGGCGAACCGGGGAGCTGTTTTTT
CDR3: CSVSGGRTGELFF

J: TRBJ2-5
V: TRBV5-6
D: TRBD1
size: many
DNA: TGTGCCAGCAGTCCAATCGACAGGGCCCCTAGGACCCAGTACTTC
CDR3: CASSPIDRAPRTQYF

J: TRBJ2-1
V: TRBV3-1
D: TRBD1
size: many
DNA: TGTGCCAGCAGCTCCCGACAGGGACCTTGGGGTGAGCAGTTCTTC
CDR3: CASSSRQGPWGEQFF

J: TRBJ1-1
V: TRBV5-1
D: TRBD1
size: many
DNA: TGCGCCAGCAGCTTGGCTCCGGACAGGGATGACACTGAAGCTTTCTTT
CDR3: CASSLAPDRDDTEAFF

J: TRBJ2-2
V: TRBV12-3/TRBV12-4
D: -
size: many
DNA: TGTGCCAGCAGTCAGGGGTTCGTGACCGGGGAGCTGTTTTTT
CDR3: CASSQGFVTGELFF

J: TRBJ2-7
V: TRBV7-2
D: TRBD2
size: many
DNA: TGTGCCAGCAGCTTAGCTAGCGGGAGCTTATACGAGCAGTACTTC
CDR3: CASSLASGSLYEQYF

J: TRBJ2-7
V: TRBV4-1
D: TRBD1
size: many
DNA: TGCGCCAGCAGACCGGGACAGGGCTCCTACGAGCAGTACTTC
CDR3: CASRPGQGSYEQYF

J: TRBJ2-5
V: TRBV19
D: TRBD1
size: many
DNA: TGTGCCAGTAGTGACCAACAGGGGTTGGAGACCCAGTACTTC
CDR3: CASSDQQGLETQYF

J: TRBJ2-1
V: TRBV5-8
D: TRBD2
size: many
DNA: TGTGCCACCAAACGGGGGGAAACTGACAATGAGCAGTTCTTC
CDR3: CATKRGETDNEQFF

J: TRBJ2-1
V: TRBV20-1
D: TRBD2
size: many
DNA: TGCAGTGCCACTAGCGGACCAGTGTACAATGAGCAGTTCTTC
CDR3: CSATSGPVYNEQFF

J: TRBJ2-7
V: TRBV5-1
D: TRBD1
size: many
DNA: TGCGCCAGCAGCTTCGAACCACAGGGGGCCTTCTCCTACGAGCAGTACTTC
CDR3: CASSFEPQGAFSYEQYF

J: TRBJ2-7
V: TRBV6-5
D: -
size: many
DNA: TGTGCCAGCAGTTACTCGACAAAACCAAACTTTTACGAGCAGTACTTC
CDR3: CASSYSTKPNFYEQYF

J: TRBJ2-7
V: TRBV4-2
D: TRBD2
size: many
DNA: TGTGCCAGCAGCGAGACCGGGACTAGCTCCTACGAGCAGTACTTC
CDR3: CASSETGTSSYEQYF

J: TRBJ2-1
V: TRBV11-2
D: TRBD2
size: many
DNA: TGTGCCAGCAGCTTAGTGGGGCTAGCGGGGGGGCCTCGGGACAATGAGCAGTTCTTC
CDR3: CASSLVGLAGGPRDNEQFF

J: TRBJ2-2
V: TRBV12-3/TRBV12-4
D: -
size: many
DNA: TGTGCCAGCAGGACCACCGGGACCGTGAACACCGGGGAGCTGTTTTTT
CDR3: CASRTTGTVNTGELFF

J: TRBJ2-2
V: TRBV5-1
D: -
size: many
DNA: TGCGCCAGCAGCAAAAGCGGGGAGCTGTTTTTT
CDR3: CASSKSGELFF

J: TRBJ1-1
V: TRBV5-1
D: -
size: many
DNA: TGCGCCAGCAGCTTGCATTCCAGGGATACTGAAGCTTTCTTT
CDR3: CASSLHSRDTEAFF